The clone carrying this T cell receptor beta chain was counted only a few times. What it binds is unknown. CDR3 length: 18 amino acids. Trimming cost V 1 base and J 0 bases; bases outside gene matches: 12. Per germline, CDR1 LGHNA and CDR2 YSLEER. Antigen-specific CD4+ T cells expanded by the ViraFEST assay with viral peptide pools were then sequenced. CD4+ T cell isolation took place after about 11 days of culture. Infection dated between March and December 2020, before the Alpha, Beta and Delta variants reached the United States. This specimen comes from a study of vaccination effects on CD4 cells after COVID-19. The table came from immunoSEQ multiplex PCR; TCRdb's copy has only in-frame clones and leaves some out. There are tens of thousands of clones in the sample; under 85% occur only once, and about 30% lies in the top ten.

This TCR was sampled from a human donor who had a prior SARS-CoV-2 infection. The sequencing used CD4+ T cells from PBMCs cultured with a peptide pool, collected before COVID-19 vaccination. This chain links TRBV4-3 with TRBJ2-7, with 7 bases matching TRBD2. CDR3 protein: CASSQGWSGGPSSYEQYF. CDR3 coding DNA: TGCGCCAGCAGCCAAGGGTGGTCGGGAGGCCCAAGCTCCTACGAGCAGTACTTC.